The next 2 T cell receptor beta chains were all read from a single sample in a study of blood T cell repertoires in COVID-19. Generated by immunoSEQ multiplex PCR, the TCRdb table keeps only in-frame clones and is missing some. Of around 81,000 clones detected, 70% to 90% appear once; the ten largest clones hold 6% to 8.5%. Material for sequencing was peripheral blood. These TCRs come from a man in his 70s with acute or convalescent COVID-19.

This chain's CDR3 is CASSRTGDTEAFF. DNA for the CDR3: TGTGCCAGCAGCCGAACAGGGGACACTGAAGCTTTCTTT. V gene TRBV7-9 combines with J gene TRBJ1-1, with 7 bases fitting TRBD1. This CDR3 spans 13 amino acids. The V gene end was trimmed by 5 bases and the J gene end by 3 bases; junction bases not matched to a gene: 3. CDR1 SEHNR and CDR2 FQNEAQ come from the germline V gene (reference sequence). The entire variable domain, with the rest obtained from reference TRBV7-9 and TRBJ1-1, is as follows: DTGVSQNPRHKITKRGQNVTFRCDPISEHNRLYWYRQTLGQGPEFLTYFQNEAQLEKSRLLSDRFSAERPKGSFSTLEIQRTEQGDSAMYLCASSRTGDTEAFFGQGTRLTVV.

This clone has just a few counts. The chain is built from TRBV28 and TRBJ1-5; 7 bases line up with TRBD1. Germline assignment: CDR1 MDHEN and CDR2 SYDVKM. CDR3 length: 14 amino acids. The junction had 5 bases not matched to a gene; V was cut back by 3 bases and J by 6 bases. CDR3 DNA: TGTGCCAGCAGTTTGTCAGGGGGACGTCAGCCCCAGCATTTT. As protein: CASSLSGGRQPQHF.